This is a list of T cell receptor beta chains from one sample in a study of technical replicates of blood from several donors. Profiled with immunoSEQ multiplex PCR; TCRdb holds only in-frame clones, not every one. The sample records 95,000 to 100,000 clones, 90% to 96% being singletons. Specimen: T cells isolated from PBMCs. The receptors come from a human donor in good health. CDR3s include the opening cysteine and the closing phenylalanine or tryptophan. The D gene is left open where the match is weak. Not every row has a clone size; where given, it reads once, few, many or a size class.

>21|TRBD1|.|TRBJ2-2|TRBV18
TGTGCCAGCTCACCACCTATACGGGACGAAAACGGGACAGAAGGCACCGGGGAGCTGTTTTTT
CASSPPIRDENGTEGTGELFF
>15|TRBD1|.|TRBJ1-1|TRBV7-9
TGTGCCAGCAGCTTTAAAGGACAGGGGAGCACTGAAGCTTTCTTT
CASSFKGQGSTEAFF
>13|.|.|TRBJ2-5|TRBV7-9
TGTGCCAGCAGCTTACAGGGGCCCGAGACCCAGTACTTC
CASSLQGPETQYF
>17|TRBD1|.|TRBJ1-1|TRBV5-1
TGCGCCAGCAGCTCACCTGGGGGGACAGGGGTCTTAACCGAAGCTTTCTTT
CASSSPGGTGVLTEAFF
>9|.|.|TRBJ1-3|TRBV7-9
TGTGCCAGCGGGGCCACCATATATTTT
CASGATIYF
>18|.|.|TRBJ2-1|TRBV11-2
TGTGCCAGCAGTACGTTCGGACCCATACAGGAAAAGTACAATGAGCAGTTCTTC
CASSTFGPIQEKYNEQFF
>14|TRBD1|few|TRBJ1-3|TRBV11-3
TGTGCCAGCAGCTTAGCCCTGACAGGGGACACCATATATTTT
CASSLALTGDTIYF
>14|.|once|TRBJ1-2|TRBV9
TGTGCCAGCAGCGTAGAGGCAGCGGACTATGGCTACACCTTC
CASSVEAADYGYTF
>15|TRBD2|.|TRBJ2-1|TRBV19
TGTGCCAGTAGTATAGGACTAGCGGACTACAATGAGCAGTTCTTC
CASSIGLADYNEQFF
>18|TRBD1|.|TRBJ2-2|TRBV7-9
TGTGCCAGCAGCTTAGGACCGGGACAGGGGCTACGATCCGGGGAGCTGTTTTTT
CASSLGPGQGLRSGELFF
>13|TRBD2|.|TRBJ2-7|TRBV2
TGTGCCAGCGGGGGGGGGAGTGGATACGAGCAGTACTTC
CASGGGSGYEQYF
>15|.|few|TRBJ2-3|TRBV19
TGTGCCAGTAGCACCTCTGCGGGGGCAGAAGATACGCAGTATTTT
CASSTSAGAEDTQYF
>16|TRBD2|once|TRBJ2-7|TRBV4-1
TGCGCCAGCAGCCCCAATTTATCAGCGGGGGGCTACGAGCAGTACTTC
CASSPNLSAGGYEQYF
>14|TRBD1|.|TRBJ1-4|TRBV14
TGTGCCAGCAGCCTCGGAGGGGGCAGCGAAAAACTGTTTTTT
CASSLGGGSEKLFF
>15|TRBD1|.|TRBJ2-7|TRBV19
TGTGCCAGTAGTATAGCCCGGGACAGGCTATACGAGCAGTACTTC
CASSIARDRLYEQYF
>14|.|once|TRBJ2-7|TRBV18
TGTGCCAGCTCACCACCCCGGGGTGCTGGCGAGCAGTACTTC
CASSPPRGAGEQYF
>13|TRBD1|.|TRBJ1-2|TRBV27
TGTGCCAGCAGTTTAGACAGGGCCTATGGCTACACCTTC
CASSLDRAYGYTF
>12|.|.|TRBJ2-7|TRBV15
TGTGCCACCAGCAGAGATCTGGGCTCGCAGTACTTC
CATSRDLGSQYF
>13|TRBD1|few|TRBJ1-2|TRBV2
TGTGCCTCCACAGGGGGCGAAGTCTATGGCTACACCTTC
CASTGGEVYGYTF
>14|TRBD1|.|TRBJ1-4|TRBV5-1
TGCGCCAGCAGCCTACAGGGGACTGGTGAAAAACTGTTTTTT
CASSLQGTGEKLFF
>13|.|few|TRBJ1-1|TRBV2
TGTGCCAGCAGTGGACAGATGAACACTGAAGCTTTCTTT
CASSGQMNTEAFF
>19|TRBD2|.|TRBJ2-6|TRBV5-1
TGCGCCAGCAGCCTCAGAGGCCCAGCGGGAGGACCTGGGGCCAACGTCCTGACTTTC
CASSLRGPAGGPGANVLTF
>13|TRBD1|.|TRBJ2-1|TRBV9
TGTGCCAGCACCAGGACAGGACACAATGAGCAGTTCTTC
CASTRTGHNEQFF
>15|.|.|TRBJ2-2|TRBV27
TGTGCCAGCAGTTGGACACCTTCGAACACCGGGGAGCTGTTTTTT
CASSWTPSNTGELFF
>16|TRBD2|.|TRBJ2-7|TRBV19
TGTGCCAGTAGTATGGCGGGGACTAGCGGGTCCTACGAGCAGTACTTC
CASSMAGTSGSYEQYF
>13|.|.|TRBJ2-7|TRBV15
TGTGCCACCCAGGGCCAGGCCCCCTACGAGCAGTACTTC
CATQGQAPYEQYF
>14|.|.|TRBJ1-6|TRBV9
TGTGCCAGCAGCCTAAGACAGGATAATTCACCCCTCCACTTT
CASSLRQDNSPLHF
>13|.|few|TRBJ1-1|TRBV6-1
TGTGCCAGCAGAGGACTTGAAAGCACTGAAGCTTTCTTT
CASRGLESTEAFF
>16|.|once|TRBJ1-5|TRBV5-8
TGTGCCAGCACCCCTCTCTGGGGGGTAGGGGTGCAGCCCCAGCATTTT
CASTPLWGVGVQPQHF
>13|.|.|TRBJ2-2|TRBV2
TGTGCCAGCAGTGACCGACACCTCCGGGAGCTGTTTTTT
CASSDRHLRELFF
>15|.|.|TRBJ2-7|TRBV5-1
TGCGCCAGCAGCTTCCGCGGGGTCAACTCCTACGAGCAGTACTTC
CASSFRGVNSYEQYF
>16|.|.|TRBJ2-3|TRBV4-1
TGCGCCAGCAGCCACCCCCCCGGAGCGCCCACCGATACGCAGTATTTT
CASSHPPGAPTDTQYF
>15|TRBD1|.|TRBJ1-1|TRBV5-1
TGCGCCAGCAGCTTGGCCGGGACAGGGCATACTGAAGCTTTCTTT
CASSLAGTGHTEAFF
>16|.|.|TRBJ2-1|TRBV28
TGTGCCAGCAGTTTGTACAGGGTCGACTCCTACAATGAGCAGTTCTTC
CASSLYRVDSYNEQFF
>13|.|.|TRBJ1-2|TRBV6-5
TGTGCCAGCAGTTACTCAGGGGCGGACGGCTACACCTTC
CASSYSGADGYTF
>13|.|.|TRBJ1-1|TRBV7-6
TGTGCCAGCAGCTTGGGACAGAACACTGAAGCTTTCTTT
CASSLGQNTEAFF
>18|TRBD1|.|TRBJ2-3|TRBV7-9
TGTGCCAGCTCGGGGAGGGACAGGGGAACCTTTAGCACAGATACGCAGTATTTT
CASSGRDRGTFSTDTQYF
>13|TRBD1|once|TRBJ2-7|TRBV7-9
TGTGCCAGCAGCTTAGCAGGGGGCGACGAGCAGTACTTC
CASSLAGGDEQYF
>16|TRBD1|.|TRBJ2-1|TRBV13
TGTGCCAGCAGCTTACCGGACAGGGGGCTTGACAATGAGCAGTTCTTC
CASSLPDRGLDNEQFF
>15|TRBD1|.|TRBJ1-6|TRBV18
TGTGCCAGCTCTCTAGAGGGCAGGGGGCTTTCACCCCTCCACTTT
CASSLEGRGLSPLHF